Following are 10 T cell receptor beta chains from one sample sequenced in a study of CD8 T cells in Susac syndrome. Random hexamers served to reverse transcribe roughly 0.5 to 1 ug RNA. TCRdb ran MiXCR on the immunoSEQ multiplex PCR reads and lists one entry per CDR3 protein. The table has some 95,000 distinct CDR3 sequences, 90% to 95% seen once. The sequenced sample was CD8+ T cells from PBMCs. All receptors come from a human donor in good health.

The chain employs TRBV19 and TRBJ2-4, with TRBD1 identical over 7 bases. CDR1 LNHDA and CDR2 SQIVND come from the germline V gene (reference sequence). V lost 9 bases to trimming and J lost 3 bases; unmatched junction nucleotides: 17. This CDR3 is built from 17 residues. The CDR3 nucleotides are TGTGCCAGATCATCCGTTGAGGGGGCCGATAGCAAAAACATTCAGTACTTC. Translating it yields CARSSVEGADSKNIQYF.

This clonotype came up once. The rearrangement uses TRBV6-5 and TRBJ2-2; the D is unclear. This CDR3 is 13 amino acids long. Trimming took off 0 bases at V and 7 bases at J, with 6 bases between the two ends. The germline V gene has CDR1 MNHEY and CDR2 SVGAGI. Written as DNA, the CDR3 is TGTGCCAGCAGTTACTCTAAGGTCGGGGAGCTGTTTTTT. It specifies CASSYSKVGELFF.

This chain joins TRBV27 and TRBJ2-1; 10 bases are shared with TRBD2. The CDR3 is 18 amino acids. V shed 2 bases, J shed 0 bases, and the junction held 7 bases outside the gene matches. Germline values: CDR1 MNHEY, CDR2 SMNVEV (reference sequence). The DNA for the CDR3 is TGTGCCAGCAGTTTAAAACTAGCGGGGTTGAGCTCCTACAATGAGCAGTTCTTC. As protein: CASSLKLAGLSSYNEQFF.

This chain connects TRBV19 to TRBJ2-3; D is uncertain. This CDR3 spans 15 amino acids. The V gene lost 3 bases and the J gene lost 2 bases, with 12 bases spanning the gap. Germline V gene sequence: CDR1 LNHDA, CDR2 SQIVND (reference sequence). The CDR3 nucleotides are TGTGCCAGTAGTATCCCCACAGCTTACACAGATACGCAGTATTTT. Protein product: CASSIPTAYTDTQYF.

Details on this clonotype: The junction departs from the called germline gene at one end, perhaps through a read error. The CDR3 protein is CASSAGLEGPGSLHF. Here the CDR3 DNA reads TGTGCCAGCAGCGCCGGGTTAGAGGGGCCCGGTAGTCTGCACTTC. The chain joins TRBV9 to TRBJ1-2; weak D call: TRBD1 (5 bases). The germline V gene has CDR1 SGDLS and CDR2 YYNGEE. The CDR3 has 15 amino acids.

Worth noting for this clonotype: An end of the junction does not agree with germline; a read error may underlie this. CDR3 bases: TGTGCCAGCAGTGTAGGGGGAGTGAACACTGAAGCTTTCTTT. It is translated as CASSVGGVNTEAFF. This chain joins TRBV9 and TRBJ1-1, with a tentative D call TRBD1 (6 bases). This CDR3 contains 14 residues. Germline CDR1 and CDR2: SGDLS and YYNGEE.

The chain joins TRBV3-1 to TRBJ2-7, with a tentative D call TRBD1 (7 bases). Germline CDR1 is LGHDT and CDR2 is YNNKEL (reference sequence). CDR3 size: 14 residues. Trimming removed 4 bases at V and 5 bases at J, with 15 bases between. The CDR3 sequence: CASSPRAGGHEQYF. The CDR3 DNA reads as TGTGCCAGCAGCCCTCGGGCAGGGGGGCACGAGCAGTACTTC.

This rearrangement joins TRBV7-3 to TRBJ1-2; TRBD1 might be the D (5 bases). Looked up from germline, CDR1 is SGHTA and CDR2 is FQGTGA. The V gene lost 2 bases and the J gene lost 3 bases, with 10 bases spanning the gap. The CDR3 has 14 amino acids. Here the CDR3 DNA reads TGTGCCAGCAGCTTAGAGGTCAGGGACTATGGCTACACCTTC. It specifies CASSLEVRDYGYTF.

This sequence joins TRBV29-1 and TRBJ1-2; the D gene is possibly TRBD1 (5 bases). Germline V CDR1 and CDR2: SQVTM, ANQGSEA. Trimming shortened V by 0 bases and J by 0 bases, and 11 bases separated the two germline ends. This CDR3 comprises 15 residues. CDR3 nucleotide sequence: TGCAGCGTTGAAGAAAGAGACAGAGCTAACTATGGCTACACCTTC. This encodes CSVEERDRANYGYTF.

This chain joins TRBV2 and TRBJ2-7; 10 nucleotides line up with TRBD2. The junction had 7 bases not matched to a gene; V was cut back by 6 bases and J by 2 bases. Germline values: CDR1 SNHLY, CDR2 FYNNEI. This CDR3 is built from 15 residues. This chain's CDR3 is CASRELAGPAYEQYF. CDR3 nucleotide sequence: TGTGCCAGCAGGGAACTAGCGGGGCCTGCCTACGAGCAGTACTTC.